These 32 T cell receptor beta chains share one sample of origin, sequenced in a study of blood T cell repertoires in COVID-19. Generated by immunoSEQ multiplex PCR, the TCRdb table keeps only in-frame clones and is missing some. Here the sample spans approximately 120,000 clones, around nine tenths being singletons. The sequencing sample was made of peripheral blood. The receptor set was obtained from a human donor with acute or convalescent COVID-19. The donor label of this sample is uncertain.

J is TRBJ2-1 and V is TRBV5-8, with TRBD2 identical over 13 bases. Germline V gene lookup returns CDR1 SGHTS and CDR2 YDEGEE. The trim removed 3 bases at V and 8 bases at J, leaving 8 bases unmatched. This CDR3 is 16 amino acids long. CDR3 nucleotides: TGTGCCAGCAGCTGGTGGGGGACTAGCGGGGAATATGAGCAGTTCTTC. Translating gives CASSWWGTSGEYEQFF.

V is TRBV19 and J is TRBJ1-4; D uncertain. Germline CDR1 reads LNHDA; CDR2 reads SQIVND (reference sequence). V shed 6 bases and J shed 4 bases, with 21 bases lying between them. This CDR3 comprises 17 residues. The CDR3 nucleotides read TGTGCCAGTAGCCCCGTTGGGCAGGTCGGTGGTAATGAAAAACTGTTTTTT. As protein: CASSPVGQVGGNEKLFF.

The CDR3 region has the DNA TGTGCCAGCAGGCAACCGACTGAGACTAGCTCCTACAATGAGCAGTTCTTC. As protein: CASRQPTETSSYNEQFF. The chain combines TRBV12-1 with TRBJ2-1; the DNA was not compared with TRBD2, the D call given in the table. TRBV12-1 is assigned pseudogene status. The CDR3 loop spans 17 amino acids.

The chain recombines TRBV11-2 with TRBJ2-7; possibly TRBD2 for D (6 bases). The CDR3 is made up of 13 amino acids. Germline V gives CDR1 SGHAT, CDR2 FQNNGV. V was cut by 1 base and J by 5 bases, with 9 bases left in between. CDR3 protein: CASSLVRGNEQYF. DNA for the CDR3: TGTGCCAGCAGCTTAGTTCGGGGGAACGAGCAGTACTTC.

The chain carries TRBV4-3 and TRBJ2-5, with 7 bases identical to TRBD2. The CDR3 runs 15 residues. Germline lookup yields CDR1 LGHNA and CDR2 YSLEER. Trimming cost V 4 bases and J 1 base; bases outside gene matches: 6. CDR3 nucleotide sequence: TGCGCCAGCAGCCCCAAAACTAGCGCCCAAGAGACCCAGTACTTC. Residues: CASSPKTSAQETQYF.

The chain has TRBV28 and TRBJ1-5, with 9 bases lining up with TRBD1. V lost 6 bases to trimming and J lost 3 bases; unmatched junction nucleotides: 9. The CDR3 sequence is 16 residues long. Germline CDR1 and CDR2: MDHEN and SYDVKM. DNA for the CDR3: TGTGCCAGCAGGGGACTGGGACAGGGCTACAATCAGCCCCAGCATTTT. As protein: CASRGLGQGYNQPQHF.

V gene TRBV6-5 combines with J gene TRBJ1-2; weak D call: TRBD1 (5 bases). Germline V CDR1 and CDR2: MNHEY, SVGAGI. Trimming took 6 bases from V and 5 from J, leaving 16 bases between them. The CDR3 length is 14 residues. Here the CDR3 DNA reads TGTGCCAGCAGCCATCGGAGGGGTGGGTATGGCTACACCTTC. Its protein is CASSHRRGGYGYTF.

Only a few counts were recorded for this clone. This rearrangement joins TRBV27 to TRBJ2-5; D gene unclear. This CDR3 has 12 amino acids. Germline loops: CDR1 MNHEY, CDR2 SMNVEV (reference sequence). The ends were cut back, 6 bases at V and 2 bases at J, with 7 bases in the middle. The CDR3 here is CASSFRQETQYF. DNA of the CDR3: TGTGCCAGCAGCTTCCGTCAAGAGACCCAGTACTTC.

The sample holds a few counts of this clone. The chain uses TRBV19 and TRBJ2-7; tentatively, D is TRBD1 (5 bases). V lost 1 base and J 3 bases, leaving 13 bases between the germline ends. The CDR3 runs to 15 residues. The germline CDR1 and CDR2 sequences are LNHDA and SQIVND (reference sequence). In nucleotides, the CDR3 is TGTGCCAGTAGTATAGTAGCAGGGATGAACTACGAGCAGTACTTC. Its protein product is CASSIVAGMNYEQYF.

The chain carries TRBV4-1 and TRBJ1-6, with D hard to call. The CDR3 spans 14 residues. Trimming took off 6 bases at V and 10 bases at J, with 16 bases between the two ends. CDR1 is MGHRA, CDR2 YSYEKL, per germline. The CDR3 sequence: CASRPGEGRSPLHF. CDR3 DNA: TGCGCCAGCAGACCTGGAGAAGGGAGGTCACCCCTCCACTTT.

This clone has a single count. V gene TRBV6-2 or TRBV6-3 combines with J gene TRBJ2-1, with TRBD2 matching 8 bases. Germline V gene sequence: CDR1 MNHEY, CDR2 SVGEGT. This CDR3 has 12 amino acids. V shed 1 base and J 14 bases; nucleotides not matched to a gene: 4. The CDR3 bases are TGTGCCAGCAGTTACTTTACTAGCGGAAAGTTCTTC. Encoded protein: CASSYFTSGKFF.

The chain combines TRBV6-5 with TRBJ1-5; 9 bases agree with TRBD1. CDR3 length equals 15 residues. Germline values: CDR1 MNHEY, CDR2 SVGAGI. V gave up 8 bases and J gave up 3 bases; unmatched junction bases: 8. CDR3 sequence reads: CASRHRGLNNQPQHF. The CDR3 nucleotides are TGTGCCAGCCGCCACAGGGGGCTTAACAATCAGCCCCAGCATTTT.

The chain is built from TRBV24-1 and TRBJ2-5; D perhaps matches TRBD1 (6 bases). This CDR3 region has 16 residues. Trimming took 3 bases from V and 1 from J, leaving 14 bases between them. In germline, CDR1 is KGHDR, CDR2 SFDVKD. Here the CDR3 DNA reads TGTGCCACCAGTGATCGTGGGGAAGGGGGCCAAGAGACCCAGTACTTC. It specifies CATSDRGEGGQETQYF.

The rearrangement joins TRBV7-2 to TRBJ2-3, with a possible D match to TRBD2 (6 bases). Germline V gene sequence: CDR1 SGHTA, CDR2 FQGNSA. The V gene lost 5 bases and the J gene lost 3 bases, with 12 bases spanning the gap. This CDR3 comprises 14 residues. The CDR3 bases are TGTGCCAGCAGCCCGGGACTTCCTACAGATACGCAGTATTTT. Protein sequence: CASSPGLPTDTQYF.

The chain recombines TRBV10-1 with TRBJ2-3; TRBD2 might be the D (5 bases). Trimming took 4 bases from V and 0 from J, leaving 8 bases between them. The CDR3 spans 14 residues. The germline V gene encodes CDR1 WNHNN and CDR2 SYGVQD (reference sequence). Written as DNA, the CDR3 is TGCGCCAGCAGTGGTCGGACTAGCACAGATACGCAGTATTTT. It specifies CASSGRTSTDTQYF.

The V and J genes are TRBV19 and TRBJ1-2, with TRBD1 matching 7 bases. The V gene end was trimmed by 3 bases and the J gene end by 0 bases; junction bases not matched to a gene: 7. This CDR3 is built from 16 residues. Germline loops: CDR1 LNHDA, CDR2 SQIVND (reference sequence). The CDR3 loop reads CASSIGTVPPNYGYTF. The CDR3 DNA sequence: TGTGCCAGTAGTATTGGGACAGTCCCACCTAACTATGGCTACACCTTC.

This rearrangement joins TRBV28 to TRBJ2-7, with 8 bases aligning to TRBD2. The V segment lost 1 base and the J segment 7 bases; nucleotides outside the gene matches: 12. The length of the CDR3 is 16 residues. The germline gives CDR1 MDHEN, CDR2 SYDVKM. The chain's CDR3 is CASSLSGGAVPREQYF. CDR3 DNA: TGTGCCAGCAGTTTATCGGGGGGGGCAGTACCTCGGGAGCAGTACTTC.

The chain recombines TRBV4-2 with TRBJ2-7; 7 bases line up with TRBD1. Germline CDR1 reads LGHNA; CDR2 reads YNFKEQ. The CDR3 is 16 amino acids. V trimming: 4 bases; J trimming: 2 bases; junction bases outside the gene matches: 11. The CDR3 region is CASSRPPGQGAYEQYF. The CDR3 coding sequence is TGTGCCAGCAGCCGCCCCCCAGGTCAGGGGGCCTACGAGCAGTACTTC.

V and J are TRBV7-6 and TRBJ2-2; TRBD2 matches 10 bases. V trimming: 0 bases; J trimming: 7 bases; junction bases outside the gene matches: 5. Germline CDR1 is SGHVS and CDR2 is FNYEAQ. The CDR3 has 16 residues. The chain's CDR3 is CASSLAGTSVVGELFF. The DNA for the CDR3 is TGTGCCAGCAGCTTAGCTGGGACTAGCGTTGTCGGGGAGCTGTTTTTT. Supplemented by reference TRBV7-6 and TRBJ2-2, the full variable domain reads GAGVSQSPRYKVTKRGQDVALRCDPISGHVSLYWYRQALGQGPEFLTYFNYEAQQDKSGLPNDRFSAERPEGSISTLTIQRTEQRDSAMYRCASSLAGTSVVGELFFGEGSRLTVL.

The CDR3 nucleotides are TGTGCCATCAGCGGGGGGCTTCGAAGCTACACCTTC. It translates to CAISGGLRSYTF. The J gene is TRBJ1-2, the V gene TRBV10-3; possibly TRBD1 for D (6 bases). Deletions cut 6 bases from V and 9 bases from J, with 14 bases between. The germline V gene has CDR1 ENHRY and CDR2 SYGVKD. The CDR3 length is 12 residues.

The V call is TRBV11-2, the J call TRBJ2-7; 8 bases agree with TRBD1. J gave up 0 bases and V 1 base, and 11 bases lay outside the gene matches. In germline, CDR1 is SGHAT, CDR2 FQNNGV. This CDR3 spans 18 amino acids. CDR3 region: CASSLAGSGQGNSYEQYF. In DNA form, the CDR3 reads TGTGCCAGCAGCTTAGCTGGGTCAGGACAGGGAAACTCCTACGAGCAGTACTTC.

This clone has a single count. J is TRBJ1-2 and V is TRBV2, with D possibly TRBD1 on 5 matching bases. CDR3 length: 14 amino acids. Germline loops: CDR1 SNHLY, CDR2 FYNNEI. Trimming removed 7 bases at V and 4 bases at J, with 16 bases between. The DNA of the CDR3 is TGTGCCAGCATCCCCAAGGGGTTCGCCTATGGCTACACCTTC. It encodes CASIPKGFAYGYTF.

The rearrangement uses TRBV19 and TRBJ2-1; D is perhaps TRBD2 (5 bases). Trimming took 3 bases from V and 0 from J, leaving 9 bases between them. Germline loops: CDR1 LNHDA, CDR2 SQIVND (reference sequence). CDR3 length equals 15 residues. The CDR3 coding sequence is TGTGCCAGTAGTATTCAGCGGTTCTCCTACAATGAGCAGTTCTTC. Translation: CASSIQRFSYNEQFF.

In this sample, this clone turned up a few times. This chain connects TRBV9 to TRBJ1-1; D is unresolved. CDR3 length: 13 residues. Trimming cost V 0 bases and J 1 base, with 4 bases left between them. Germline CDR1 SGDLS, CDR2 YYNGEE. CDR3 loop: CASSVDRNTEAFF. The CDR3 DNA is TGTGCCAGCAGCGTAGACAGGAACACTGAAGCTTTCTTT.

The chain couples TRBV7-9 to TRBJ2-1; TRBD1 matches at 8 bases. CDR1 and CDR2 (germline): SEHNR, FQNEAQ (reference sequence). This CDR3 spans 14 amino acids. After removal of 4 bases from V and 9 bases from J, the junction contained 8 bases not matched to a gene. CDR3 sequence: CASSYQGAPLEQFF. CDR3 nucleotide sequence: TGTGCCAGCAGCTATCAGGGGGCCCCGCTTGAGCAGTTCTTC.

J is TRBJ1-1 and V is TRBV4-1; TRBD1 might be the D (5 bases). The CDR3 loop spans 17 amino acids. The germline V and J ends were trimmed by 1 base and 1 base, with 16 bases remaining between them. Germline CDR1 and CDR2: MGHRA and YSYEKL. CDR3 in amino acids: CASSQGWRGVTNTEAFF. The CDR3 region has the DNA TGCGCCAGCAGCCAAGGCTGGCGGGGGGTAACGAACACTGAAGCTTTCTTT.

This chain uses TRBV27 with TRBJ2-2; the D gene is possibly TRBD2 (6 bases). Trimming shortened V by 8 bases and J by 6 bases, and 19 bases separated the two germline ends. The CDR3 spans 15 residues. In germline, CDR1 is MNHEY, CDR2 SMNVEV (reference sequence). The DNA for the CDR3 is TGTGCCAGCGCCCCTGGGCGTGGGACTTCCGGGGAGCTGTTTTTT. Amino acids: CASAPGRGTSGELFF.

V and J are TRBV28 and TRBJ2-3, with D unclear. Trimming took off 6 bases at V and 4 bases at J, with 8 bases between the two ends. The CDR3 has 12 residues. The germline CDR1 and CDR2 sequences are MDHEN and SYDVKM. This chain's CDR3 is CASRGDSDTQYF. Here the CDR3 DNA reads TGTGCCAGCAGAGGAGATTCAGATACGCAGTATTTT.

This clone came up once. This chain connects TRBV28 to TRBJ1-6; TRBD1 might be the D (6 bases). Germline V gene data show CDR1 as MDHEN and CDR2 as SYDVKM. Trimming pared 6 bases from V and 4 bases from J, leaving 16 bases between. The length of the CDR3 is 16 residues. CDR3 sequence: CASRTPSTGYNSPLHF. The DNA of the CDR3 is TGTGCCAGCAGAACTCCTTCGACAGGATATAATTCACCCCTCCACTTT.

The chain employs TRBV11-2 and TRBJ2-1; TRBD2 might be the D (5 bases). The germline CDR1 and CDR2 sequences are SGHAT and FQNNGV. CDR3 size: 13 residues. V gave up 0 bases and J gave up 12 bases, with 12 bases separating them. The CDR3 loop reads CASSLDLRRRQFF. CDR3 in DNA: TGTGCCAGCAGCTTAGATCTAAGGAGGCGGCAGTTCTTC.

The V gene is TRBV19, the J gene TRBJ1-1; 7 bases match TRBD1. This CDR3 is 14 amino acids long. J gave up 0 bases and V 6 bases, and 4 bases lay outside the gene matches. From germline, CDR1 is LNHDA and CDR2 SQIVND (reference sequence). The CDR3 DNA reads TGTGCCAGTAGAGAGGGACAGATGAACACTGAAGCTTTCTTT. Amino acid sequence: CASREGQMNTEAFF.

The chain joins TRBV2 to TRBJ1-2, with a weak D call TRBD1 (5 bases). V was shortened by 2 bases and J by 0 bases, with 16 bases between the two germline ends. From germline, CDR1 is SNHLY and CDR2 FYNNEI. The CDR3 totals 17 residues. CDR3 sequence (DNA): TGTGCCAGCAGTGAATTGGGGGGAGGAGGTGCTAACTATGGCTACACCTTC. Translation: CASSELGGGGANYGYTF. Variable domain in full (rest from reference TRBV2 and TRBJ1-2): EPEVTQTPSHQVTQMGQEVILRCVPISNHLYFYWYRQILGQKVEFLVSFYNNEISEKSEIFDDQFSVERPDGSNFTLKIRSTKLEDSAMYFCASSELGGGGANYGYTFGSGTRLTVV.